These T cell receptor beta chains were read from a single sample in a study of blood T cell repertoires in COVID-19. Generated by immunoSEQ multiplex PCR, the TCRdb table keeps only in-frame clones and is missing some. Among about 45,000 clones listed, over 70% were seen once. The specimen sequenced was peripheral blood. These receptor sequences come from a human donor in a cohort sampled during active COVID-19. CDR3s include the opening cysteine and the closing phenylalanine or tryptophan. A D gene is named only where the DNA matches it firmly. Clone sizes are given selectively: once, few, many, or a class where the clone is expanded.

V: TRBV6-1; size: -; J: TRBJ1-1; D: -; DNA: TGTGCCAGCAGTGAAATGCGAAATGAAGCTTTCTTT; CDR3: CASSEMRNEAFF
V: TRBV6-5; size: -; J: TRBJ2-7; D: TRBD2; DNA: TGTGCCAGCAGTCGGACTAGCGGGCTCTCCTACGAGCAGTACTTC; CDR3: CASSRTSGLSYEQYF
V: TRBV29-1; size: -; J: TRBJ1-3; D: -; DNA: TGCAGCGTTCTACAGGGTGGTGGAAACACCATATATTTT; CDR3: CSVLQGGGNTIYF
V: TRBV28; size: few; J: TRBJ1-1; D: TRBD1; DNA: TGTGCCAGCAGTTTGGGACAGGGCCCGGGCACTGAAGCTTTCTTT; CDR3: CASSLGQGPGTEAFF
V: TRBV24-1; size: -; J: TRBJ2-2; D: -; DNA: TGTGCCACCAGTGATTTTAGGACAGCCAACACCGGGGAGCTGTTTTTT; CDR3: CATSDFRTANTGELFF
V: TRBV7-2; size: -; J: TRBJ2-2; D: -; DNA: TGTGCCAGCAGCCGCTGGCAACACAGGGTAGGGGCCGGGGAGCTGTTTTTT; CDR3: CASSRWQHRVGAGELFF
V: TRBV28; size: -; J: TRBJ2-5; D: -; DNA: TGTGCCAGCAGTCCACAAGAGACCCAGTACTTC; CDR3: CASSPQETQYF
V: TRBV30; size: -; J: TRBJ2-7; D: -; DNA: TGTGCCTGGAGTGGCGGAACTGTGGACGAGCAGTACTTC; CDR3: CAWSGGTVDEQYF
V: TRBV6-2/TRBV6-3; size: once; J: TRBJ2-7; D: -; DNA: TGTGCCAGCAGTTACTCGGGGACAAACGACGAGCAGTACTTC; CDR3: CASSYSGTNDEQYF
V: TRBV19; size: many; J: TRBJ2-5; D: -; DNA: TGTGCCAGTAGTATGGGACTGTACCAAGAGACCCAGTACTTC; CDR3: CASSMGLYQETQYF
V: TRBV30; size: few; J: TRBJ1-1; D: -; DNA: TGTGCCTGGAGCGACTTCCGTGAAGCTTTCTTT; CDR3: CAWSDFREAFF
V: TRBV10-2; size: -; J: TRBJ1-2; D: -; DNA: TGCGCCAGCAGTGCACAGGATACTTCAAACTATGGCTACACCTTC; CDR3: CASSAQDTSNYGYTF
V: TRBV21-1; size: -; J: TRBJ2-3; D: -; DNA: TGTGCCAGCAGCCCCCGGACAGAGATACCAGATACGCAGTATTTT; CDR3: CASSPRTEIPDTQYF
V: TRBV5-1; size: -; J: TRBJ1-1; D: -; DNA: TGCGCCAGCAGCTTGGAGGGGTCTTTGGGCACTGAAGCTTTCTTT; CDR3: CASSLEGSLGTEAFF
V: TRBV7-9; size: -; J: TRBJ1-3; D: TRBD1; DNA: TGTGCCAGCAGCTCCAGGACAGGAGGAAACACCATATATTTT; CDR3: CASSSRTGGNTIYF
V: TRBV4-3; size: -; J: TRBJ2-1; D: -; DNA: TGCGCCAGCAGCCAGTCCACAGGGGGGGCCAATGAGCAGTTCTTC; CDR3: CASSQSTGGANEQFF
V: TRBV4-3; size: -; J: TRBJ2-4; D: TRBD2; DNA: TGCGCCAGCAGCCAAGATCCCGGGACTAGCGGAAGAAATATAGCCAAAAACATTCAGTACTTC; CDR3: CASSQDPGTSGRNIAKNIQYF
V: TRBV6-5; size: -; J: TRBJ2-7; D: -; DNA: TGTGCCAGCAGTACGGGTCGGGAGCAGTACTTC; CDR3: CASSTGREQYF
V: TRBV19; size: -; J: TRBJ2-4; D: TRBD1; DNA: TGTGCCAGTAGTGCCCGACAGGGAGAGGGCAAAAACATTCAGTACTTC; CDR3: CASSARQGEGKNIQYF
V: TRBV18; size: -; J: TRBJ2-1; D: -; DNA: TGTGCCAGCTCACCAGGGAGCGACAATGAGCAGTTCTTC; CDR3: CASSPGSDNEQFF
V: TRBV3-1/TRBV3-2; size: -; J: TRBJ2-1; D: TRBD2; DNA: TGTGCCAGCAGCCGGGGGACTAGCGGGAGCTCCTACAATGAGCAGTTCTTC; CDR3: CASSRGTSGSSYNEQFF
V: TRBV6-2/TRBV6-3; size: few; J: TRBJ2-7; D: TRBD2; DNA: TGTGCCAGCAGCTGGACTAGCGGGAGGTCCTACGAGCAGTACTTC; CDR3: CASSWTSGRSYEQYF
V: TRBV7-2; size: -; J: TRBJ2-1; D: -; DNA: TGTGCCAGCAGCTTATCCTCGGGAAACAATGAGCAGTTCTTC; CDR3: CASSLSSGNNEQFF
V: TRBV7-9; size: -; J: TRBJ2-1; D: -; DNA: TGTGCCAGCAGCTTACCAGGGACTGTCCAAAGCTCCTACAATGAGCAGTTCTTC; CDR3: CASSLPGTVQSSYNEQFF
V: TRBV28; size: -; J: TRBJ2-7; D: TRBD2; DNA: TGTGCCAGCAGTTTATCAGCGGGAAGGGGCTACGAGCAGTACTTC; CDR3: CASSLSAGRGYEQYF
V: TRBV18; size: -; J: TRBJ1-2; D: TRBD1; DNA: TGTGCCAGCTCACCACTAAACGACAGGGGGCTAAGTGGCTACACCTTC; CDR3: CASSPLNDRGLSGYTF
V: TRBV9; size: -; J: TRBJ1-2; D: TRBD1; DNA: TGTGCCAGCGGGACAGCCTATGGCTACACCTTC; CDR3: CASGTAYGYTF
V: TRBV25-1; size: few; J: TRBJ2-1; D: -; DNA: TGTGCCAGCACTTTATACAATGAGCAGTTCTTC; CDR3: CASTLYNEQFF
V: TRBV7-9; size: -; J: TRBJ2-3; D: TRBD1; DNA: TGTGCCAGCAGCTTACTCCAGGGGGTAAAGGCAGATACGCAGTATTTT; CDR3: CASSLLQGVKADTQYF
V: TRBV19; size: -; J: TRBJ1-2; D: -; DNA: TGTGCCAGTAGCCGGGACACCTCTAACTATGGCTACACCTTC; CDR3: CASSRDTSNYGYTF
V: TRBV19; size: -; J: TRBJ1-2; D: -; DNA: TGTGCCAGTAGTATAGACGCAGGGGTGAGGGGCTACACCTTC; CDR3: CASSIDAGVRGYTF
V: TRBV14; size: few; J: TRBJ1-2; D: TRBD1; DNA: TGTGCCAGCAGCCAAGAGCCCCAGGGGGCCAGCTATGGCTACACCTTC; CDR3: CASSQEPQGASYGYTF
V: TRBV19; size: -; J: TRBJ2-2; D: TRBD2; DNA: TGTGCCAGTAGTCTAGCGGGAGGAGCGAACACCGGGGAGCTGTTTTTT; CDR3: CASSLAGGANTGELFF
V: TRBV13; size: -; J: TRBJ2-3; D: -; DNA: TGTGCCAGCAGCTCGGACTTAGCGAATTTTTTGGATACGCAGTATTTT; CDR3: CASSSDLANFLDTQYF
V: TRBV15; size: -; J: TRBJ1-2; D: -; DNA: TGTGCCACCAGCAGAGGGGGAGTAACCCACTATGGCTACACCTTC; CDR3: CATSRGGVTHYGYTF
V: TRBV7-8; size: -; J: TRBJ2-4; D: TRBD2; DNA: TGTGCCAGCAGCTTAGCTCCGACTAGCGGGAGGCACATTCAGTACTTC; CDR3: CASSLAPTSGRHIQYF
V: TRBV19; size: many; J: TRBJ1-1; D: -; DNA: TGTGCCAGTAGTACCCGACAGGCGGGGGACACTGAAGCTTTCTTT; CDR3: CASSTRQAGDTEAFF
V: TRBV9; size: -; J: TRBJ1-1; D: TRBD1; DNA: TGTGCCAGCAGCGCCCGCCTTCTGGGGGACAGTGAAGCTTTCTTT; CDR3: CASSARLLGDSEAFF
V: TRBV6-2/TRBV6-3; size: -; J: TRBJ2-2; D: -; DNA: TGTGCCAGCAGTTCGAGGGCCACCGGGGAGCTGTTTTTT; CDR3: CASSSRATGELFF
V: TRBV30; size: many; J: TRBJ1-2; D: -; DNA: TGTGCCTGGAGTGTGGGCAGGGGAATCTATGGCTACACCTTC; CDR3: CAWSVGRGIYGYTF
V: TRBV12-5; size: -; J: TRBJ1-5; D: TRBD1; DNA: TGTGCTAGTGGTTCCCAGGGGGCCAATCAGCCCCAGCATTTT; CDR3: CASGSQGANQPQHF
V: TRBV19; size: -; J: TRBJ2-7; D: TRBD2; DNA: TGTGCCAGTAGTCCGTGGACTAGCGGGTCCTACGAGCAGTACTTC; CDR3: CASSPWTSGSYEQYF
V: TRBV11-3; size: -; J: TRBJ2-7; D: TRBD1; DNA: TGTGCCAGCAGCTTAGGCGGACAGGGGTATAGGGAGCAGTACTTC; CDR3: CASSLGGQGYREQYF
V: TRBV5-5; size: -; J: TRBJ2-3; D: -; DNA: TGTGCCAGCAGCAAACAACAACCACCGGGACTGACGCAGTATTTT; CDR3: CASSKQQPPGLTQYF
V: TRBV19; size: -; J: TRBJ2-7; D: TRBD1; DNA: TGTGCCAGCGCCGGACAGGGATACGAGCAGTACTTC; CDR3: CASAGQGYEQYF
V: TRBV30; size: -; J: TRBJ1-4; D: -; DNA: TGTGCCTTCCGGGGTGAAAAACTGTTTTTT; CDR3: CAFRGEKLFF
V: TRBV6-5; size: -; J: TRBJ2-3; D: TRBD2; DNA: TGTGCCAGCAAGACTAGCGGGAGGCGCGCAGATACGCAGTATTTT; CDR3: CASKTSGRRADTQYF
V: TRBV18; size: -; J: TRBJ1-5; D: -; DNA: TGTGCCAGCTCACCAAGGAAACAGTCTAGCAGCAATCAGCCCCAGCATTTT; CDR3: CASSPRKQSSSNQPQHF
V: TRBV19; size: -; J: TRBJ1-2; D: TRBD1; DNA: TGTGCCAGTACCCGGACAGGAAACTATGGCTACACCTTC; CDR3: CASTRTGNYGYTF
V: TRBV7-9; size: -; J: TRBJ2-5; D: -; DNA: TGTGCCAGCAGTCCTCTCAGCGTCCAAGAGACCCAGTACTTC; CDR3: CASSPLSVQETQYF
V: TRBV18; size: -; J: TRBJ1-4; D: -; DNA: TGTGCCAGCTCAGCGGGACTAAATGAAAAACTGTTTTTT; CDR3: CASSAGLNEKLFF
V: TRBV5-1; size: few; J: TRBJ2-4; D: -; DNA: TGCGCCAGCAGCTCCACCTCGACAGGGAGGCCATTAGCCAAAAACATTCAGTACTTC; CDR3: CASSSTSTGRPLAKNIQYF
V: TRBV28; size: -; J: TRBJ1-1; D: TRBD1; DNA: TGTGCCAGCAGTCTCCAGGGGGCAGGAGAAGCTTTCTTT; CDR3: CASSLQGAGEAFF
V: TRBV7-9; size: -; J: TRBJ2-7; D: -; DNA: TGTGCCAGCAGCTTTTCCCGGGACACTAGCTCCTACGAGCAGTACTTC; CDR3: CASSFSRDTSSYEQYF